This T cell receptor (beta chain) was retrieved from a study of neurological immune-mediated disorders. Study conclusions and caveats: One cluster of related CDR3 sequences contained, by phylogenetic grouping, the repertoires of 18 of 34 multiple sclerosis patients and formed a possible signature. Private repertoires in all groups were suggested, as expanded clones shared no CDR3 amino acid sequences across subjects.

Unsorted libraries used 2 million PBMCs kept at -80 degrees C. Germline CDR1 is DFQATT and CDR2 is SNEGSKA (reference sequence). V lost 3 bases, J lost 12 bases, and 15 bases lay in between. The CDR3 runs to 12 residues. This clonotype was seen repeatedly, ten times or more. Its antigen is unknown. cDNA synthesis was performed by 5'RACE with 10-nucleotide random UMIs. TCRdb processed the 5' RACE reads anew with MiXCR; each CDR3 protein has one entry. The sample consists of 35,000 to 50,000 distinct CDR3 sequences, more than 2% of them appearing once. The chain combines TRBV20-1 with TRBJ1-5, with no clear D. Sequencing used PBMCs. The sequence was obtained from a man aged 50-59 years with multiple sclerosis. The DNA of the CDR3 is TGCAGTGCTAGGAAAGGGAACCAAGGCCAGCATTTT. It is translated as CSARKGNQGQHF.